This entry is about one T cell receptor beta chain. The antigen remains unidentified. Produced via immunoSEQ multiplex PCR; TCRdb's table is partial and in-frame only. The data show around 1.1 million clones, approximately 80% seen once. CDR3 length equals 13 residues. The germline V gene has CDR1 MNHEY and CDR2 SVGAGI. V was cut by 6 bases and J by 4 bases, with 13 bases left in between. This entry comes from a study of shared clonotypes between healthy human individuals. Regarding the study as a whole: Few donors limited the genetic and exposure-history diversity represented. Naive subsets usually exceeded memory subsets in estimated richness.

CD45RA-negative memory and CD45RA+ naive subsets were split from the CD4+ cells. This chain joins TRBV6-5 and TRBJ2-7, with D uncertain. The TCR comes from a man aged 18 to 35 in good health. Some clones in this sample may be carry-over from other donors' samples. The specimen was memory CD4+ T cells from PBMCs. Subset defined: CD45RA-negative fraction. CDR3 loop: CASSPRSGYEQYF. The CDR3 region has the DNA TGTGCCAGCAGCCCTAGGTCGGGTTACGAGCAGTACTTC.